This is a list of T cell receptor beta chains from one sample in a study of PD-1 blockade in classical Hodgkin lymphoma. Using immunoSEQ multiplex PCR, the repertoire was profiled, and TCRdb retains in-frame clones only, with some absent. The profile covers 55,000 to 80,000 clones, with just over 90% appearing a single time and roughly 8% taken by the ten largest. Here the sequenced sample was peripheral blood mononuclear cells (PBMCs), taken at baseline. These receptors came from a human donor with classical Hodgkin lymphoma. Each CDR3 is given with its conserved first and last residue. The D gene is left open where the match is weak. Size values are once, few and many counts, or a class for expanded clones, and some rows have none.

cdr3_aa: CAWTPPGDDRTDTQYF
cdr3_nt: TGTGCCTGGACCCCCCCAGGGGATGATCGCACAGATACGCAGTATTTT
clone_size: once
v_call: TRBV30
j_call: TRBJ2-3
cdr3_length: 16
d_call: NA

cdr3_aa: CASSSLAGDRNSRDTQYF
cdr3_nt: TGTGCCAGCAGTTCTCTAGCGGGGGATCGAAACTCAAGGGATACGCAGTATTTT
clone_size: few
v_call: TRBV27
j_call: TRBJ2-3
cdr3_length: 18
d_call: TRBD2

cdr3_aa: CASSFSYGYTF
cdr3_nt: TGTGCCAGTAGTTTCTCCTATGGCTACACCTTC
clone_size: NA
v_call: TRBV19
j_call: TRBJ1-2
cdr3_length: 11
d_call: NA

cdr3_aa: CASSHYPPNQETQYF
cdr3_nt: TGTGCCAGCAGTCACTACCCACCGAACCAAGAGACCCAGTACTTC
clone_size: NA
v_call: TRBV6-5
j_call: TRBJ2-5
cdr3_length: 15
d_call: NA

cdr3_aa: CASSLGGAGTDTQYF
cdr3_nt: TGTGCCAGCAGCTTAGGTGGGGCGGGCACAGATACGCAGTATTTT
clone_size: NA
v_call: TRBV7-9
j_call: TRBJ2-3
cdr3_length: 15
d_call: NA

cdr3_aa: CASNRDKAEKLFF
cdr3_nt: TGTGCCAGCAATCGCGACAAGGCTGAAAAACTGTTTTTT
clone_size: NA
v_call: TRBV6-1
j_call: TRBJ1-4
cdr3_length: 13
d_call: NA

cdr3_aa: CASREDLGNEKLFF
cdr3_nt: TGTGCCAGCAGAGAGGACCTCGGAAATGAAAAACTGTTTTTT
clone_size: NA
v_call: TRBV2
j_call: TRBJ1-4
cdr3_length: 14
d_call: NA

cdr3_aa: CASSQGVGEQFF
cdr3_nt: TGTGCCAGCAGTCAAGGGGTTGGTGAGCAGTTCTTC
clone_size: NA
v_call: TRBV2
j_call: TRBJ2-1
cdr3_length: 12
d_call: NA

cdr3_aa: CAISESGQSTGELFF
cdr3_nt: TGTGCCATCAGTGAGTCAGGACAGAGCACCGGGGAGCTGTTTTTT
clone_size: NA
v_call: TRBV10-3
j_call: TRBJ2-2
cdr3_length: 15
d_call: NA

cdr3_aa: CASSSADRTDTQYF
cdr3_nt: TGTGCCAGCAGTTCAGCGGACCGCACAGATACGCAGTATTTT
clone_size: NA
v_call: TRBV6-1
j_call: TRBJ2-3
cdr3_length: 14
d_call: NA

cdr3_aa: CAWSAFSGGNQPQHF
cdr3_nt: TGTGCCTGGAGTGCCTTTTCAGGGGGCAATCAGCCCCAGCATTTT
clone_size: NA
v_call: TRBV30
j_call: TRBJ1-5
cdr3_length: 15
d_call: NA

cdr3_aa: CASRDGGYNEQFF
cdr3_nt: TGTGCCAGCAGGGACGGGGGCTACAATGAGCAGTTCTTC
clone_size: NA
v_call: TRBV7-2
j_call: TRBJ2-1
cdr3_length: 13
d_call: NA

cdr3_aa: CASSVNSDRDYGYTF
cdr3_nt: TGTGCCAGCAGCGTAAATTCTGACAGGGACTATGGCTACACCTTC
clone_size: NA
v_call: TRBV9
j_call: TRBJ1-2
cdr3_length: 15
d_call: TRBD1

cdr3_aa: CATRSRTGMRSGNTIYF
cdr3_nt: TGTGCCACGAGGAGTAGGACAGGGATGAGATCTGGAAACACCATATATTTT
clone_size: NA
v_call: TRBV10-3
j_call: TRBJ1-3
cdr3_length: 17
d_call: TRBD1

cdr3_aa: CASSQEDRPYGYTF
cdr3_nt: TGTGCCAGCAGCCAAGAAGACAGACCCTATGGCTACACCTTC
clone_size: NA
v_call: TRBV4-2
j_call: TRBJ1-2
cdr3_length: 14
d_call: NA

cdr3_aa: CASARGPYEQYF
cdr3_nt: TGTGCCAGCGCCAGGGGTCCCTACGAGCAGTACTTC
clone_size: NA
v_call: TRBV19
j_call: TRBJ2-7
cdr3_length: 12
d_call: NA

cdr3_aa: CASSPGAPINGYEQFF
cdr3_nt: TGTGCCAGCAGCCCCGGCGCGCCAATAAATGGTTATGAGCAGTTCTTC
clone_size: NA
v_call: TRBV14
j_call: TRBJ2-1
cdr3_length: 16
d_call: NA

cdr3_aa: CASSPPWDNSPLHF
cdr3_nt: TGTGCCAGCAGCCCCCCCTGGGATAATTCACCCCTCCACTTT
clone_size: NA
v_call: TRBV7-9
j_call: TRBJ1-6
cdr3_length: 14
d_call: NA

cdr3_aa: CASSPQQGREAEAFF
cdr3_nt: TGTGCCAGCTCACCTCAACAGGGGCGCGAGGCTGAAGCTTTCTTT
clone_size: NA
v_call: TRBV18
j_call: TRBJ1-1
cdr3_length: 15
d_call: TRBD1

cdr3_aa: CASSPFGKTTEAFF
cdr3_nt: TGTGCCAGCAGCCCTTTTGGGAAGACCACTGAAGCTTTCTTT
clone_size: NA
v_call: TRBV28
j_call: TRBJ1-1
cdr3_length: 14
d_call: NA

cdr3_aa: CASSPLLTGSFLPEAFF
cdr3_nt: TGTGCCAGCAGCCCTCTTCTGACAGGGAGTTTTTTACCTGAAGCTTTCTTT
clone_size: NA
v_call: TRBV7-9
j_call: TRBJ1-1
cdr3_length: 17
d_call: TRBD1

cdr3_aa: CASSGAGGLDEQFF
cdr3_nt: TGTGCCAGCAGTGGAGCGGGGGGTTTGGATGAGCAGTTCTTC
clone_size: NA
v_call: TRBV6-1
j_call: TRBJ2-1
cdr3_length: 14
d_call: TRBD2

cdr3_aa: CARRTGNRGFPSEKLFF
cdr3_nt: TGCGCCAGGAGGACAGGGAATAGAGGTTTCCCTAGTGAAAAACTGTTTTTT
clone_size: NA
v_call: TRBV10-1
j_call: TRBJ1-4
cdr3_length: 17
d_call: TRBD1

cdr3_aa: CASSLSLAGVSGTDTQYF
cdr3_nt: TGTGCCAGCAGTTTATCACTAGCGGGAGTGTCGGGCACAGATACGCAGTATTTT
clone_size: NA
v_call: TRBV27
j_call: TRBJ2-3
cdr3_length: 18
d_call: TRBD2

cdr3_aa: CASSIDARKSSYNSPLHF
cdr3_nt: TGTGCCAGTAGTATAGATGCCAGGAAAAGCTCCTATAATTCACCCCTCCACTTT
clone_size: NA
v_call: TRBV19
j_call: TRBJ1-6
cdr3_length: 18
d_call: NA

cdr3_aa: CADEYNQGAKFKYGYTF
cdr3_nt: TGTGCCGATGAATATAATCAGGGGGCAAAGTTTAAGTACGGCTACACCTTC
clone_size: NA
v_call: TRBV2
j_call: TRBJ1-2
cdr3_length: 17
d_call: TRBD1

cdr3_aa: CASSEIGRGAYNEQFF
cdr3_nt: TGTGCCAGCAGCGAGATAGGGCGGGGTGCCTACAATGAGCAGTTCTTC
clone_size: NA
v_call: TRBV7-3
j_call: TRBJ2-1
cdr3_length: 16
d_call: NA

cdr3_aa: CASRSGRAVSVTEAFF
cdr3_nt: TGTGCCAGCAGGTCGGGCAGGGCGGTGAGTGTCACTGAAGCTTTCTTT
clone_size: few
v_call: TRBV2
j_call: TRBJ1-1
cdr3_length: 16
d_call: NA

cdr3_aa: CASSLSGSYEQYF
cdr3_nt: TGTGCCAGCAGCTTGAGCGGGTCCTACGAGCAGTACTTC
clone_size: NA
v_call: TRBV7-6
j_call: TRBJ2-7
cdr3_length: 13
d_call: NA

cdr3_aa: CASSMLGDGLQYF
cdr3_nt: TGTGCCAGTAGTATGTTAGGAGACGGTCTGCAGTACTTC
clone_size: NA
v_call: TRBV19
j_call: TRBJ2-7
cdr3_length: 13
d_call: NA

cdr3_aa: CASEGPPYNEQFF
cdr3_nt: TGTGCCAGCGAGGGGCCCCCCTACAATGAGCAGTTCTTC
clone_size: NA
v_call: TRBV2
j_call: TRBJ2-1
cdr3_length: 13
d_call: NA

cdr3_aa: CASSPGTLNEQFF
cdr3_nt: TGTGCCAGCTCACCAGGGACTCTCAATGAGCAGTTCTTC
clone_size: NA
v_call: TRBV18
j_call: TRBJ2-1
cdr3_length: 13
d_call: NA

cdr3_aa: CASGGQGGRNTGELFF
cdr3_nt: TGTGCCAGCGGGGGACAGGGTGGGAGGAACACCGGGGAGCTGTTTTTT
clone_size: NA
v_call: TRBV4-2
j_call: TRBJ2-2
cdr3_length: 16
d_call: TRBD1

cdr3_aa: CATSTGSKGGEQFF
cdr3_nt: TGTGCCACCAGTACCGGGTCGAAGGGTGGTGAGCAGTTCTTC
clone_size: NA
v_call: TRBV15
j_call: TRBJ2-1
cdr3_length: 14
d_call: NA

cdr3_aa: CASSLGQGWENTEAFF
cdr3_nt: TGTGCCAGCAGTTTGGGGCAAGGGTGGGAAAACACTGAAGCTTTCTTT
clone_size: NA
v_call: TRBV28
j_call: TRBJ1-1
cdr3_length: 16
d_call: NA

cdr3_aa: CASSFSGGYQPQHF
cdr3_nt: TGTGCCAGCAGCTTTTCAGGGGGATACCAGCCCCAGCATTTT
clone_size: NA
v_call: TRBV5-6
j_call: TRBJ1-5
cdr3_length: 14
d_call: TRBD1

cdr3_aa: CASSHIRQGGNTGELFF
cdr3_nt: TGCGCCAGCAGCCATATAAGACAGGGAGGGAACACCGGGGAGCTGTTTTTT
clone_size: NA
v_call: TRBV5-1
j_call: TRBJ2-2
cdr3_length: 17
d_call: NA

cdr3_aa: CASRSDQAYKIQGEQFF
cdr3_nt: TGTGCCAGCAGGTCTGACCAGGCGTACAAGATCCAAGGTGAGCAGTTCTTC
clone_size: NA
v_call: TRBV2
j_call: TRBJ2-1
cdr3_length: 17
d_call: NA

cdr3_aa: CASRYRVHASYNEQFF
cdr3_nt: TGTGCCAGCAGGTACAGGGTCCATGCTTCCTACAATGAGCAGTTCTTC
clone_size: NA
v_call: TRBV2
j_call: TRBJ2-1
cdr3_length: 16
d_call: NA

cdr3_aa: CASSQGWTSGTHNEQFF
cdr3_nt: TGCGCCAGCAGCCAAGGTTGGACTAGCGGGACACACAATGAGCAGTTCTTC
clone_size: NA
v_call: TRBV4-3
j_call: TRBJ2-1
cdr3_length: 17
d_call: TRBD2

cdr3_aa: CASSPGGNQPQHF
cdr3_nt: TGCGCCAGCAGCCCGGGAGGCAATCAGCCCCAGCATTTT
clone_size: NA
v_call: TRBV5-1
j_call: TRBJ1-5
cdr3_length: 13
d_call: NA

cdr3_aa: CASSPGLAGGTEQFF
cdr3_nt: TGTGCCAGCAGCCCGGGACTAGCGGGGGGAACTGAGCAGTTCTTC
clone_size: NA
v_call: TRBV2
j_call: TRBJ2-1
cdr3_length: 15
d_call: TRBD2

cdr3_aa: CASSPLAGGGELFF
cdr3_nt: TGCGCCAGCAGCCCGCTAGCGGGTGGCGGGGAGCTGTTTTTT
clone_size: NA
v_call: TRBV5-1
j_call: TRBJ2-2
cdr3_length: 14
d_call: TRBD2

cdr3_aa: CASRRGGAYNEQFF
cdr3_nt: TGTGCCAGCCGTAGGGGGGGCGCCTACAATGAGCAGTTCTTC
clone_size: NA
v_call: TRBV27
j_call: TRBJ2-1
cdr3_length: 14
d_call: NA

cdr3_aa: CASWGQNYNEQFF
cdr3_nt: TGCGCCAGCTGGGGACAGAACTACAATGAGCAGTTCTTC
clone_size: NA
v_call: TRBV5-1
j_call: TRBJ2-1
cdr3_length: 13
d_call: TRBD1

cdr3_aa: CASSVGQDSGNTIYF
cdr3_nt: TGTGCCAGCAGCGTAGGACAGGACTCTGGAAACACCATATATTTT
clone_size: NA
v_call: TRBV9
j_call: TRBJ1-3
cdr3_length: 15
d_call: NA

cdr3_aa: CASSQDSYEQYF
cdr3_nt: TGCGCCAGCAGCCAAGATTCCTACGAGCAGTACTTC
clone_size: NA
v_call: TRBV4-1
j_call: TRBJ2-7
cdr3_length: 12
d_call: NA